These 20 T cell receptor beta chains came from one sample sequenced in a study of T cell repertoires in cytomegalovirus infection. TCRdb used MiXCR to reprocess the reads, holding one entry per CDR3 protein. The sample holds fewer than 350,000 distinct CDR3 sequences, roughly 9.5% seen once. The sample comprised PBMCs. The receptors originated from a human donor in good health (CMV status not recorded). Some clones in this sample may be carry-over from other donors' samples.

This clonotype was found many times. The rearrangement links TRBV28 to TRBJ1-6; 8 nucleotides agree with TRBD1. Trimming removed 4 bases from V and 0 bases from J; junction bases left unmatched: 5. Germline values: CDR1 MDHEN, CDR2 SYDVKM. The CDR3 totals 17 residues. CDR3 sequence (DNA): TGTGCCAGCAGTTCCGGACAGGGTGGCTCCTATAATTCACCCCTCCACTTT. Translation gives CASSSGQGGSYNSPLHF.

This chain joins TRBV9 and TRBJ2-1; 10 positions match TRBD2. The CDR3 consists of 18 residues. Per the germline V gene, CDR1 is SGDLS and CDR2 is YYNGEE. Unmatched junction bases numbered 10, after V lost 4 bases and J lost 0 bases. The CDR3 nucleotides are TGTGCCAGCAGCCCCCGCCCCTCTAGCGGGGGCTCCTACAATGAGCAGTTCTTC. This gives the protein CASSPRPSSGGSYNEQFF.

This clonotype was counted ten times or more. CDR3 nucleotides: TGTGCCAGCAGCCCCCGAGCAAGGACAGGCGTGGGCGAGCAGTACTTC. It translates to CASSPRARTGVGEQYF. The rearrangement joins TRBV12-3 or TRBV12-4 to TRBJ2-7; the match to TRBD1 covers 7 bases. This CDR3 has 16 residues. The V segment lost 6 bases and the J segment 6 bases; nucleotides outside the gene matches: 17.

This clonotype was picked up a small number of times. The rearrangement uses TRBV3-1 and TRBJ2-7, with 8 bases identical to TRBD2. The germline V gene encodes CDR1 LGHDT and CDR2 YNNKEL (reference sequence). The J segment lost 0 bases and the V segment lost 1 base, leaving 5 bases of the junction unmatched. This CDR3 region has 16 residues. Written as DNA, the CDR3 is TGTGCCAGCAGCCAAGGGGCTAGCGGGTTCTCCTACGAGCAGTACTTC. Translated: CASSQGASGFSYEQYF.

In its sample, this clonotype was seen a few times. The CDR3 sequence is CASSLVDQDEQYF. The CDR3 DNA sequence: TGTGCCAGCAGCTTAGTAGACCAGGACGAGCAGTACTTC. The chain employs TRBV5-4 and TRBJ2-7; D not certain. The CDR3 contains 13 residues. The germline gives CDR1 SGHNT, CDR2 YYREEE (reference sequence). The ends were cut back, 2 bases at V and 5 bases at J, with 11 bases in the middle.

This clonotype was counted ten times or more. The chain couples TRBV7-2 to TRBJ2-2; D call uncertain. Germline V gene data show CDR1 as SGHTA and CDR2 as FQGNSA. The CDR3 has 14 amino acids. V shed 4 bases and J shed 0 bases, with 6 bases lying between them. The chain's CDR3 is CASSSYANTGELFF. The CDR3, as DNA: TGTGCCAGCAGCTCGTACGCGAACACCGGGGAGCTGTTTTTT.

This clonotype was observed many times. The chain carries TRBV27 and TRBJ1-1, with 11 bases that match TRBD1. Germline values: CDR1 MNHEY, CDR2 SMNVEV (reference sequence). The CDR3 sequence is 17 residues long. Losses at the gene ends were 3 bases for V and 1 base for J; bases not matched to a gene: 7. The CDR3 reads CASSFRDRGARNTEAFF. In DNA form, the CDR3 reads TGTGCCAGCAGTTTCCGGGACAGGGGGGCAAGGAACACTGAAGCTTTCTTT.

The rearrangement uses TRBV7-9 and TRBJ1-1; D is unclear. The germline V gene has CDR1 SEHNR and CDR2 FQNEAQ (reference sequence). The CDR3 covers 14 residues. V was pared by 1 base and J by 7 bases, with 13 bases between. CDR3 nucleotides: TGTGCCAGCAGCTTAGTATCCGGGGTTAATGAAGCTTTCTTT. Its protein product is CASSLVSGVNEAFF. The entire variable domain, with the rest obtained from reference TRBV7-9 and TRBJ1-1, is as follows: DTGVSQNPRHKITKRGQNVTFRCDPISEHNRLYWYRQTLGQGPEFLTYFQNEAQLEKSRLLSDRFSAERPKGSFSTLEIQRTEQGDSAMYLCASSLVSGVNEAFFGQGTRLTVV.

This clonotype was detected many times. This chain links TRBV7-8 with TRBJ2-1; TRBD1 matches 7 bases. Germline CDR1 is SGHVS and CDR2 is FQNEAQ. CDR3 length: 18 amino acids. The J segment lost 0 bases and the V segment lost 2 bases, leaving 10 bases of the junction unmatched. The CDR3 sequence is CASSLSPRGQSSYNEQFF. CDR3 bases: TGTGCCAGCAGCTTAAGCCCCCGGGGACAGAGCTCCTACAATGAGCAGTTCTTC.

J is TRBJ1-2 and V is TRBV19, with D perhaps TRBD1 (6 bases). The germline V and J ends were trimmed by 3 bases and 6 bases, with 17 bases remaining between them. The CDR3 has 15 amino acids. CDR1 LNHDA and CDR2 SQIVND come from the germline V gene (reference sequence). The CDR3 region has the DNA TGTGCCAGTAGTATCGTTAGGGACAAGGGGGATGGCTACACCTTC. Translation: CASSIVRDKGDGYTF.

To note about this clonotype: Possible read error: a much larger clone is one base away. The chain links TRBV7-2 to TRBJ1-2; D is ambiguous. Germline V gene lookup returns CDR1 SGHTA and CDR2 FQGNSA. V dropped 6 bases and J dropped 4 bases, with 18 bases sitting between them. CDR3 length: 15 amino acids. The CDR3 spells CASSYSRTNPYGYTF. In nucleotides, the CDR3 is TGTGCCAGCAGTTACAGCCGGACCAACCCCTATGGCTACACCTTC.

This clonotype was seen at least ten times. This sequence joins TRBV20-1 and TRBJ1-1, with D hard to call. The germline V gene has CDR1 DFQATT and CDR2 SNEGSKA (reference sequence). The V end lost 0 bases, the J end lost 5 bases, and 10 bases lay between the germline ends. This CDR3 is built from 13 residues. The CDR3 protein is CSARDEAVTEAFF. CDR3 in DNA: TGCAGTGCTAGAGATGAGGCAGTAACTGAAGCTTTCTTT.

This clonotype was found many times. This rearrangement joins TRBV28 to TRBJ1-1; possibly TRBD1 for D (5 bases). The CDR3 covers 16 residues. CDR1 and CDR2 (germline): MDHEN, SYDVKM. V was shortened by 7 bases and J by 3 bases, with 21 bases between the two germline ends. CDR3: CASTELVGQLYTEAFF. The CDR3, as DNA: TGTGCCAGCACGGAACTTGTCGGACAACTATACACTGAAGCTTTCTTT.

Ten or more counts support this clonotype. The V and J genes are TRBV7-2 and TRBJ1-3; D call uncertain. The CDR3 sequence is 16 residues long. Between the trimmed V and J ends, which lost 1 base and 4 bases, there was a span of 14 bases. Germline V gene sequence: CDR1 SGHTA, CDR2 FQGNSA. CDR3 in amino acids: CASSLDAQVSGNTIYF. DNA for the CDR3: TGTGCCAGCAGCTTAGACGCCCAGGTGTCGGGAAACACCATATATTTT.

This clonotype was picked up many times. The rearrangement joins TRBV7-2 to TRBJ2-7, with no clear D. The V end was cut by 4 bases, the J end by 5 bases, with 15 bases between. The germline gives CDR1 SGHTA, CDR2 FQGNSA. This CDR3 has 14 residues. CDR3 sequence: CASSSPIYRDEQYF. In DNA form, the CDR3 reads TGTGCCAGCAGCTCACCAATCTACCGGGACGAGCAGTACTTC.

This clonotype was recorded at least ten times. The rearrangement joins TRBV7-8 to TRBJ2-1; TRBD2 matches at 14 bases. The junction had 4 bases not matched to a gene; V was cut back by 9 bases and J by 6 bases. The CDR3 totals 14 residues. Germline CDR1 and CDR2: SGHVS and FQNEAQ. The CDR3 DNA reads TGTGCCAGTATGGGACTAGCGGGAGTCAATGAGCAGTTCTTC. As protein: CASMGLAGVNEQFF.

This clonotype showed up many times. The chain employs TRBV7-9 and TRBJ2-1, with TRBD1 as a possible D gene (6 bases). Germline assignment: CDR1 SEHNR and CDR2 FQNEAQ (reference sequence). This CDR3 comprises 15 residues. Trimming took 5 bases from V and 5 from J, leaving 16 bases between them. The CDR3 is CASSPQGRKDNEQFF. CDR3 bases: TGTGCCAGCAGCCCACAGGGTCGGAAGGACAATGAGCAGTTCTTC.

This clonotype turned up a few times. V is TRBV4-2 and J is TRBJ2-7; 7 bases map to TRBD2. V gave up 3 bases and J gave up 4 bases; unmatched junction bases: 6. The CDR3 totals 14 residues. Germline V gene sequence: CDR1 LGHNA, CDR2 YNFKEQ. Here the CDR3 reads CASSHASGSYEQYF. The CDR3, as DNA: TGTGCCAGCAGCCACGCTAGCGGATCATACGAGCAGTACTTC.

This clonotype has only a few counts. V gene TRBV10-3 combines with J gene TRBJ2-5; D unclear. Germline values: CDR1 ENHRY, CDR2 SYGVKD. The CDR3 covers 15 residues. V lost 0 bases and J 1 base, leaving 9 bases between the germline ends. The CDR3 DNA sequence: TGTGCCATCAGTGAGTCCGCACTTATCCAAGAGACCCAGTACTTC. It encodes CAISESALIQETQYF.

The table lists this clonotype with many counts. The chain has TRBV7-9 and TRBJ2-6; 7 bases match TRBD1. CDR3 size: 16 residues. Germline CDR1 reads SEHNR; CDR2 reads FQNEAQ (reference sequence). J was trimmed by 3 bases and V by 5 bases; bases with no gene match: 7. Here the CDR3 reads CASSPTGNSGANVLTF. CDR3 nucleotides: TGTGCCAGCAGCCCGACAGGGAATAGTGGGGCCAACGTCCTGACTTTC.